Below, one T cell receptor (beta chain) is given with its context. Per the original data handling: How many nucleated cells were present was estimated from reference gene primer amplification. The protocol was immunoSEQ multiplex PCR, while the TCRdb copy is restricted to in-frame clones and leaves out a portion. V, J and clone size were drawn from that table, and D and trimming were deduced from the DNA. The table includes approximately 170,000 clones, around 84% detected once. The entry originates in a study of blood T cell repertoires in COVID-19. Study as a whole: Samples of COVID-19 (acute and convalescent) were obtained from the United States, Italy and Spain. Sample material is recorded as cDNA or gDNA derived from T cells, B-cell-depleted T cells, or PBMCs.

The trim removed 1 base at V and 5 bases at J, leaving 7 bases unmatched. The CDR3 contains 15 residues. The germline V gene encodes CDR1 SGHAT and CDR2 FQNNGV. Sequencing input: peripheral blood. The chain carries TRBV11-2 and TRBJ2-7, with 8 bases fitting TRBD2. This TCR derives from a woman older than 75 with acute or convalescent COVID-19. CDR3 nucleotide sequence: TGTGCCAGCAGCTTAGCACCGGGAGGGCCCCACGAGCAGTACTTC. Amino acid sequence: CASSLAPGGPHEQYF.